These 3 T cell receptor beta chains share one sample of origin, sequenced in a study of cytomegalovirus exposure and HLA in healthy donors. This PCR relied on a set of 60 Vbeta primers and 13 Jbeta primers. Produced via immunoSEQ multiplex PCR; TCRdb's table is partial and in-frame only. The repertoire holds roughly 97,000 clones, around 82% seen once, with 4.5% to 6.5% in the top ten. The sequencing input was PBMCs. These TCRs come from a man aged 40-55 years in good health and CMV-seropositive.

Here the CDR3 reads CASKFATGSYNEQFF. The DNA of the CDR3 is TGCGCCAGCAAGTTCGCAACTGGCTCCTACAATGAGCAGTTCTTC. The chain is built from TRBV5-1 and TRBJ2-1; D is unclear. CDR1 and CDR2 from the germline V gene are SGHRS and YFSETQ. The CDR3 length is 15 residues. Trimming stripped 6 bases from V and 0 bases from J, with 13 bases between.

This sequence joins TRBV5-1 and TRBJ1-2, with D perhaps matching TRBD1 (6 bases). Per the germline V gene, CDR1 is SGHRS and CDR2 is YFSETQ. V was pared by 5 bases and J by 2 bases, with 7 bases between. CDR3 size: 12 residues. This CDR3 reads CASRGANYGYTF. CDR3 bases: TGCGCCAGCAGGGGGGCGAACTATGGCTACACCTTC.

This chain connects TRBV4-1 to TRBJ1-2, with 9 bases aligning to TRBD1. This CDR3 comprises 14 residues. Germline V gene data show CDR1 as MGHRA and CDR2 as YSYEKL. J lost 5 bases, V lost 4 bases, and 5 bases had no gene match. The CDR3 DNA reads as TGCGCCAGCAGCCCTCGGGACAGGGAGTATGGCTACACCTTC. As protein: CASSPRDREYGYTF.